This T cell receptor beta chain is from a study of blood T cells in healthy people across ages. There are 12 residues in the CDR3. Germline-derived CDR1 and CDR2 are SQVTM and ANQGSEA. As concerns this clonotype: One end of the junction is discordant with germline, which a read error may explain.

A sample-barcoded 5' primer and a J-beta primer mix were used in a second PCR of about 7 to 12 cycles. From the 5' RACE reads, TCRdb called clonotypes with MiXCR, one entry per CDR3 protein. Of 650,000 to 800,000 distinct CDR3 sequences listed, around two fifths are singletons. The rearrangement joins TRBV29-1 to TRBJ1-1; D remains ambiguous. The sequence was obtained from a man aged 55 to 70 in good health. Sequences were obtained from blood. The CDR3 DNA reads TGCAGCGTTGAAGACCGGAACCCTGAAGCTTTCTTT. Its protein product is CSVEDRNPEAFF.